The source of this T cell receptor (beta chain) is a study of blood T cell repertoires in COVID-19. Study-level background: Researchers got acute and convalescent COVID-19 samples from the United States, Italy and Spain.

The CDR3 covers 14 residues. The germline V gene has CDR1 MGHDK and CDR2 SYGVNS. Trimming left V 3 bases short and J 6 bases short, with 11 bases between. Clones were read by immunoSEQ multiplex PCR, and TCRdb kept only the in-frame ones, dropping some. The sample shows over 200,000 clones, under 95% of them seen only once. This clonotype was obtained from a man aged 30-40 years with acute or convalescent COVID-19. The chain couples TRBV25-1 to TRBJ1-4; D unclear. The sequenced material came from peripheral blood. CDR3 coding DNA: TGTGCCAGCAGTGACGTCCCACGGGATGAAAAACTGTTTTTT. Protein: CASSDVPRDEKLFF. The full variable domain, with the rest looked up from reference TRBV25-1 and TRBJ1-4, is EADIYQTPRYLVIGTGKKITLECSQTMGHDKMYWYQQDPGMELHLIHYSYGVNSTEKGDLSSESTVSRIRTEHFPLTLESARPSHTSQYLCASSDVPRDEKLFFGSGTQLSVL.